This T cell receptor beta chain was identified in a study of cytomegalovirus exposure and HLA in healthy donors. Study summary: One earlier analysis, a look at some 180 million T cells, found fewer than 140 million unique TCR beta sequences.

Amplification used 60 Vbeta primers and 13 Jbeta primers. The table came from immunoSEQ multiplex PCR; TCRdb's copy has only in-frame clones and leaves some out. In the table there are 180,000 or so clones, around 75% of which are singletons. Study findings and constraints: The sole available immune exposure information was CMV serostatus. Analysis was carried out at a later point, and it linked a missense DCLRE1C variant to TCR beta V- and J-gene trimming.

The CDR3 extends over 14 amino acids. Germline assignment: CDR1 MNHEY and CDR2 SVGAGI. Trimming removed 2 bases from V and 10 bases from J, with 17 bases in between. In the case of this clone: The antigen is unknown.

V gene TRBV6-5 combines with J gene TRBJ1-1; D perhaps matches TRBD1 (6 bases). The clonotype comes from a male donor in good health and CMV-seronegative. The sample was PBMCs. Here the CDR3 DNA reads TGTGCCAGCAGTTACGGGGGCTCGGCGGGGGGAGCTTTCTTT. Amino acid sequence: CASSYGGSAGGAFF.